The subject of this entry is one T cell receptor beta chain. This sample was included in a study of blood T cell repertoires in COVID-19. Profiled with immunoSEQ multiplex PCR; TCRdb holds only in-frame clones, not every one. The table has 130,000 or so clones, roughly four fifths seen once; the top ten hold 1.6%. CDR1 KGHDR and CDR2 SFDVKD come from the germline V gene. The CDR3 extends over 16 amino acids. V dropped 0 bases and J dropped 0 bases, with 8 bases sitting between them. The sequencing sample was made of peripheral blood. The TCR originated in a human donor in a cohort sampled during active COVID-19. This chain links TRBV24-1 with TRBJ2-1; TRBD2 might be the D (6 bases). CDR3 nucleotide sequence: TGTGCCACCAGTGATTTGACCGGGAGCTCCTACAATGAGCAGTTCTTC. This encodes CATSDLTGSSYNEQFF.